Below, 20 T cell receptor beta chains from the same sample are listed, as sequenced in a study of Ad26.COV2.S vaccination and SARS-CoV-2 variants. Using immunoSEQ multiplex PCR, the repertoire was profiled, and TCRdb retains in-frame clones only, with some absent. Counted here are around 300,000 clones, 70% to 90% occurring once; the ten biggest clones make up roughly a tenth. Treatment: approximately 18 received Ad26.COV2.S at low or high dose, single or two shots; roughly five received placebo; per-sample allocation not given. Following the first vaccine or placebo injection, samples were taken on day 63. The input for sequencing was peripheral blood, taken in a trial of Ad26.COV2.S vaccine versus placebo. All receptors come from a person aged 18-60 years who received the Ad26.COV2.S COVID-19 vaccine or a placebo.

The rearrangement joins TRBV4-1 to TRBJ2-7; 10 bases line up with TRBD1. The CDR3 is made up of 15 amino acids. CDR1 and CDR2 (germline): MGHRA, YSYEKL. Trimming cost V 1 base and J 3 bases; bases outside gene matches: 3. As DNA, the CDR3 is TGCGCCAGCAGCCAAGGGGGGACAGGGGACTACGAGCAGTACTTC. This translates into CASSQGGTGDYEQYF.

The rearrangement uses TRBV10-3 and TRBJ1-2; 7 positions match TRBD1. The CDR3 sequence is 13 residues long. Germline CDR1 is ENHRY and CDR2 is SYGVKD. V was pared by 6 bases and J by 0 bases, with 1 base of the junction left unmatched. The CDR3 DNA sequence: TGTGCCATCAGGACAGGGACTAACTATGGCTACACCTTC. Its translation is CAIRTGTNYGYTF.

The chain carries TRBV4-1 and TRBJ2-7; D remains unclear. Trimming removed 0 bases at V and 1 base at J, with 13 bases between. Per the germline V gene, CDR1 is MGHRA and CDR2 is YSYEKL. This CDR3 is 16 amino acids long. CDR3 sequence (DNA): TGCGCCAGCAGCCAAGAATATCAGCCCAGTTCCTACGAGCAGTACTTC. Amino acid sequence: CASSQEYQPSSYEQYF.

V gene TRBV28 combines with J gene TRBJ2-5; 8 bases align to TRBD2. The CDR3 extends over 13 amino acids. The germline V gene has CDR1 MDHEN and CDR2 SYDVKM. After removal of 2 bases from V and 6 bases from J, the junction contained 2 bases not matched to a gene. CDR3 in amino acids: CASSLAGGQTQYF. The CDR3 region has the DNA TGTGCCAGCAGTTTAGCGGGAGGCCAGACCCAGTACTTC.

The V and J genes are TRBV5-6 and TRBJ1-2; 8 positions agree with TRBD1. J lost 4 bases, V lost 4 bases, and 9 bases had no gene match. The CDR3 contains 15 residues. Germline CDR1 SGHDT, CDR2 YYEEEE. The DNA of the CDR3 is TGTGCCAGCAGCGTACGGGACAGGTATTTCTATGGCTACACCTTC. It translates to CASSVRDRYFYGYTF.

The V and J genes are TRBV11-2 and TRBJ1-2, with D possibly matching TRBD1 (6 bases). This CDR3 comprises 17 residues. Germline CDR1 is SGHAT and CDR2 is FQNNGV. V was cut by 1 base and J by 13 bases, with 28 bases left in between. The CDR3 sequence is CASSLVDPRTARVGSTF. The CDR3 DNA reads TGTGCCAGCAGCTTAGTGGACCCCAGGACAGCAAGGGTCGGTAGCACCTTC. The full variable domain, rest sourced from reference TRBV11-2 and TRBJ1-2, is EAGVAQSPRYKIIEKRQSVAFWCNPISGHATLYWYQQILGQGPKLLIQFQNNGVVDDSQLPKDRFSAERLKGVDSTLKIQPAKLEDSAVYLCASSLVDPRTARVGSTFGSGTRLTVV.

The J gene is TRBJ1-5, the V gene TRBV6-6; D not resolved. The CDR3 is 13 residues long. Germline CDR1 is MNHNY and CDR2 is SVGAGI (reference sequence). The V end lost 7 bases, the J end lost 7 bases, and 14 bases lay between the germline ends. The CDR3 is CASNPGRIQPQHF. CDR3 in DNA: TGTGCCAGCAACCCAGGCAGGATCCAGCCCCAGCATTTT.

The chain employs TRBV7-9 and TRBJ1-2; 12 bases agree with TRBD1. CDR1 and CDR2 from the germline V gene are SEHNR and FQNEAQ (reference sequence). The trim removed 4 bases at V and 4 bases at J, leaving 7 bases unmatched. This CDR3 is 16 amino acids long. Here the CDR3 reads CASSSGTGGFFYGYTF. CDR3 bases: TGTGCCAGCAGCTCAGGGACAGGGGGCTTTTTCTATGGCTACACCTTC.

This rearrangement joins TRBV5-1 to TRBJ2-1; D might be TRBD2 (5 bases). The V end lost 7 bases, the J end lost 6 bases, and 17 bases lay between the germline ends. There are 14 residues in the CDR3. Germline-derived CDR1 and CDR2 are SGHRS and YFSETQ. This CDR3 is CASSIYSAGNEQFF. CDR3 DNA sequence: TGCGCCAGCTCAATTTACTCGGCGGGCAATGAGCAGTTCTTC.

The gene calls are TRBV6-1 and TRBJ1-4, with TRBD1 as a possible D gene (6 bases). The germline V gene has CDR1 MNHNS and CDR2 SASEGT. The CDR3 is made up of 15 amino acids. The V end was cut by 6 bases, the J end by 5 bases, with 16 bases between. DNA for the CDR3: TGTGCCAGCAGCGCCAACAGGGCGGGAAATGAAAAACTGTTTTTT. Its protein product is CASSANRAGNEKLFF.

The rearrangement joins TRBV13 to TRBJ1-1; 7 bases fit TRBD1. Germline loops: CDR1 PRHDT, CDR2 FYEKMQ (reference sequence). The CDR3 is 16 amino acids. Trimming at V came to 3 bases and at J to 3 bases, leaving 10 bases not matched to a gene. CDR3 region: CASSLTGTVKDTEAFF. The CDR3 coding sequence is TGTGCCAGCAGCTTGACAGGGACGGTTAAGGACACTGAAGCTTTCTTT.

The table lists this clone with a count of one. This chain joins TRBV6-6 and TRBJ2-6; D is possibly TRBD1 (6 bases). The CDR3 covers 19 residues. Germline CDR1 reads MNHNY; CDR2 reads SVGAGI (reference sequence). V shed 6 bases and J shed 4 bases, with 25 bases lying between them. As DNA, the CDR3 is TGTGCCAGCAGCTACCTTGCGGGCAGGGGTTGGAGCGGGGCCAACGTCCTGACTTTC. This encodes CASSYLAGRGWSGANVLTF.

The chain uses TRBV28 and TRBJ2-3, with 8 bases fitting TRBD1. V lost 4 bases to trimming and J lost 2 bases; unmatched junction nucleotides: 5. There are 15 residues in the CDR3. Germline V gene lookup returns CDR1 MDHEN and CDR2 SYDVKM. The CDR3 reads CASSSRQGLTDTQYF. CDR3 DNA: TGTGCCAGCAGTTCCAGACAGGGGCTCACAGATACGCAGTATTTT. Together with reference TRBV28 and TRBJ2-3, the CDR3 gives the full variable domain: DVKVTQSSRYLVKRTGEKVFLECVQDMDHENMFWYRQDPGLGLRLIYFSYDVKMKEKGDIPEGYSVSREKKERFSLILESASTNQTSMYLCASSSRQGLTDTQYFGPGTRLTVL.

This rearrangement joins TRBV19 to TRBJ1-5; D remains ambiguous. V dropped 2 bases and J dropped 0 bases, with 5 bases sitting between them. The CDR3 is 14 amino acids. In germline, CDR1 is LNHDA, CDR2 SQIVND (reference sequence). The CDR3 reads CASSISVSNQPQHF. The CDR3, as DNA: TGTGCCAGTAGTATATCAGTTAGCAATCAGCCCCAGCATTTT.

The chain carries TRBV7-9 and TRBJ1-6, with TRBD1 matching over 10 bases. V was pared by 5 bases and J by 8 bases, with 6 bases of the junction left unmatched. This CDR3 has 15 amino acids. Looked up from germline, CDR1 is SEHNR and CDR2 is FQNEAQ (reference sequence). The CDR3 reads CASSGWTGGDSPLHF. The CDR3 nucleotides read TGTGCCAGCAGCGGGTGGACAGGGGGAGATTCACCCCTCCACTTT.

CDR3 sequence (DNA): TGTGCCAGCAGTTCCACACCGGGACAGGGACTGCACGAGCAGTACTTC. It yields the protein CASSSTPGQGLHEQYF. The V call is TRBV27, the J call TRBJ2-7, with 9 positions matching TRBD1. Trimming removed 4 bases from V and 5 bases from J; junction bases left unmatched: 12. CDR1 MNHEY and CDR2 SMNVEV come from the germline V gene (reference sequence). CDR3 length: 16 amino acids.

The rearrangement links TRBV18 to TRBJ2-7, with D perhaps given as TRBD1 or TRBD2 (5 bases each). The CDR3 extends over 15 amino acids. The V end was cut by 2 bases, the J end by 3 bases, with 14 bases between. Germline CDR1 is KGHSH and CDR2 is LQKENI. For the CDR3, the DNA is TGTGCCAGCTCACCAACCCAGGGTGGGAGCTACGAGCAGTACTTC. It translates to CASSPTQGGSYEQYF.

With regard to this clone: In the same sample, other DNA sequences code for this CDR3. The genes are TRBV12-3 or TRBV12-4 and TRBJ2-5; TRBD1 agrees at 8 bases. V was pared by 6 bases and J by 5 bases, with 5 bases of the junction left unmatched. The CDR3 has 13 amino acids. The CDR3 DNA is TGTGCCAGCAGGGCAGGGGGCAGGGAGACCCAGTACTTC. The encoded protein is CASRAGGRETQYF.

A single count supports this clone. The chain uses TRBV6-2 or TRBV6-3 and TRBJ1-1; D is ambiguous. CDR1 and CDR2 from the germline V gene are MNHEY and SVGEGT. V was clipped by 2 bases and J by 0 bases, with 19 bases between them. This CDR3 spans 18 amino acids. CDR3 residues: CASSYPRSATLMNTEAFF. The CDR3 DNA reads TGTGCCAGCAGTTACCCACGCAGCGCTACGCTAATGAACACTGAAGCTTTCTTT.

The chain recombines TRBV28 with TRBJ2-2, with a weak D call TRBD1 (5 bases). CDR3 length equals 13 residues. V was cut by 6 bases and J by 4 bases, with 9 bases left in between. The germline V gene has CDR1 MDHEN and CDR2 SYDVKM. Written as DNA, the CDR3 is TGTGCCAGCAGGGGGCAGGCCACCGGGGAGCTGTTTTTT. It yields the protein CASRGQATGELFF. The full variable domain, completed using reference TRBV28 and TRBJ2-2, is DVKVTQSSRYLVKRTGEKVFLECVQDMDHENMFWYRQDPGLGLRLIYFSYDVKMKEKGDIPEGYSVSREKKERFSLILESASTNQTSMYLCASRGQATGELFFGEGSRLTVL.